This TCR beta chain was sequenced during a study of Tregs in tolerant kidney transplant recipients. Study-wide findings and caveats: Expanding Tregs on activated donor B cells appeared to best identify donor-specific TCRbeta clones. This study did not directly address biological reproducibility. Validation in larger populations is needed because few patients were studied.

The V gene lost 3 bases and the J gene lost 8 bases, with 7 bases spanning the gap. Germline CDR1 DFQATT, CDR2 SNEGSKA (reference sequence). The CDR3 is made up of 10 amino acids. Using immunoSEQ multiplex PCR, the repertoire was profiled, and TCRdb retains in-frame clones only, with some absent. The sample records 110,000 or so clones, around nine tenths being singletons. Thawed PBMCs were FACS-sorted into unstimulated CD4+CD25+CD127- regulatory T cells, CD4+CD25- non-regulatory cells, CD4 and CD8 cells. In the case of this clone: Antigen unknown.

The TCR originated in a human donor in good health. The chain uses TRBV20-1 and TRBJ1-1; D is ambiguous. Material for sequencing was CD4+ T cells from blood. For the CDR3, the DNA is TGCAGTGCTAGTAGAGGGGAAGCTTTCTTT. Its translation: CSASRGEAFF.